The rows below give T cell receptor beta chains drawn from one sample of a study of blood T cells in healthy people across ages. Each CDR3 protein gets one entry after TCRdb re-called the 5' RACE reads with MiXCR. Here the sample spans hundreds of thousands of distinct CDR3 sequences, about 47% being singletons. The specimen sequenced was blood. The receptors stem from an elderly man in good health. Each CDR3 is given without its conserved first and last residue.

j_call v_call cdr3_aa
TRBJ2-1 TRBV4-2 VSSRGPDSSYNEQF
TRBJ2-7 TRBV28 ASSSVNSDSYEQY
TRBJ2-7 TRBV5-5 ASGTEKSYEQY
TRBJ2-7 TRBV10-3 AISESSGFSYEQY
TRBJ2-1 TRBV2 ASSERWGWSQSSYNEQF
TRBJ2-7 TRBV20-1 SAEGPGVREQY
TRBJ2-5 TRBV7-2 ASSLNGQGMAETQY
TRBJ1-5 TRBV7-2 ASSFGAGEQPQH
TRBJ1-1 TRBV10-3 AISGNRNTEAF
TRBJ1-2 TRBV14 ASSTSTWGYT